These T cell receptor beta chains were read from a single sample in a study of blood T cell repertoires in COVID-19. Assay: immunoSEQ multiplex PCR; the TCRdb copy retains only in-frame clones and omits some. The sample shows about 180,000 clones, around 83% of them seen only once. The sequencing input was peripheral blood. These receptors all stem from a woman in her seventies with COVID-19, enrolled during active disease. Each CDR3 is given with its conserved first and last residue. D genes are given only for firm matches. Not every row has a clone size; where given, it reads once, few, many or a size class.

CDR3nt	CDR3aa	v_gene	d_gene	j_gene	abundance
TGTGCCAGCAGCTTAGGAGGGGGACTAGCGGACTACAATGAGCAGTTCTTC	CASSLGGGLADYNEQFF	TRBV7-2	TRBD2	TRBJ2-1	few
TGTGCCAGTACCATTAGGCTGGCGGGAGGTACCGGGGAGCTGTTTTTT	CASTIRLAGGTGELFF	TRBV19	TRBD2	TRBJ2-2	.
TGTGCCAGCAGCCTTATTCAAGAGACCCAGTACTTC	CASSLIQETQYF	TRBV6-1	.	TRBJ2-5	few
TGTGCCAGCAGCTCAAAGGGCGGGGCGGTGATTTCAGGCTACACCTTC	CASSSKGGAVISGYTF	TRBV5-4	.	TRBJ1-2	.
TGTGCCAGCAGCCAAGATCATCGACTAGCGGGAGATAGGGCAACCAAAAACATTCAGTACTTC	CASSQDHRLAGDRATKNIQYF	TRBV3-1/TRBV3-2	TRBD2	TRBJ2-4	.
TGTGCCAGCAGCCGGGACAGGGCTGGAGAGCAGTTCTTC	CASSRDRAGEQFF	TRBV7-9	TRBD1	TRBJ2-1	.
TGTGCCAGCAGTTCCGCCCGGAGGACCCAGTACTTC	CASSSARRTQYF	TRBV27	.	TRBJ2-5	.
TGTGCCAGCAGCTCCATGAGTCGAACCGGGGAGCTGTTTTTT	CASSSMSRTGELFF	TRBV7-3	.	TRBJ2-2	.
TGTGCCAGCAGCGTGCGGTCCCAGGCGGGACTAGCGGGAGGTGAGCAGTTCTTC	CASSVRSQAGLAGGEQFF	TRBV9	TRBD2	TRBJ2-1	.
TGTGCCAGCAGTTTGGATCGGGTTGGGCAGCCCCAGCATTTT	CASSLDRVGQPQHF	TRBV27	.	TRBJ1-5	.
TGTGCCACCAGTGATCCAGGGCAAGAGACCCAGTACTTC	CATSDPGQETQYF	TRBV24-1	.	TRBJ2-5	.
TGTGCCAGCAGTCCTTTCCAACAGATCATGAACACTGAAGCTTTCTTT	CASSPFQQIMNTEAFF	TRBV7-9	.	TRBJ1-1	.
TGTGCCAGCAGCGCGACAGGGGAAGGCTACGAGCAGTACTTC	CASSATGEGYEQYF	TRBV9	TRBD1	TRBJ2-7	.
TGTGCCAGCAGCAGAACGGCTCCTAGCGGGAGAGGGGAGACCCAGTACTTC	CASSRTAPSGRGETQYF	TRBV11-2	TRBD2	TRBJ2-5	.
TGTGCCAGCAGTATCACTAGCGCCAACACAGATACGCAGTATTTT	CASSITSANTDTQYF	TRBV27	TRBD2	TRBJ2-3	.
TGTGCCAGCACCCAAGGGGGTATCTATAATTCACCCCTCCACTTT	CASTQGGIYNSPLHF	TRBV2	.	TRBJ1-6	few
TGCGCCAGCACCCTGAATTCGGGACAGGGGAGAGAGACCCAGTACTTC	CASTLNSGQGRETQYF	TRBV5-1	TRBD1	TRBJ2-5	.
TGTGCCAGCAAGCGGGCAGATACGCAGTATTTT	CASKRADTQYF	TRBV12-3/TRBV12-4	.	TRBJ2-3	few
TGTGCCAGCAGCTATACCTCAGGGGGCACTGGAAACACCATATATTTT	CASSYTSGGTGNTIYF	TRBV7-6	TRBD1	TRBJ1-3	.
TGTGCCATCAGTGAAGTGGGGGCTGGCGGTAATTCACCCCTCCACTTT	CAISEVGAGGNSPLHF	TRBV10-3	.	TRBJ1-6	.
TGTGCCAGCAGCATGGGACAGAGGGTTGGTGAGACCCAGTACTTC	CASSMGQRVGETQYF	TRBV7-9	TRBD1	TRBJ2-5	.
TGTGCCAGCAGCCTCCGGGACAGCCTCACAGATACGCAGTATTTT	CASSLRDSLTDTQYF	TRBV6-5	TRBD1	TRBJ2-3	few
TGTGCCACCAGCATCTTTAGCGGGAACTTGGCCGAGCAGTACTTC	CATSIFSGNLAEQYF	TRBV15	TRBD2	TRBJ2-7	.
TGTGCCAGCAGTTTATCAGGGGGCGCTACCCCGTATGAGCAGTACTTC	CASSLSGGATPYEQYF	TRBV28	TRBD1	TRBJ2-7	.
TGTGCCAGCAGCCATCGACAGGGGGCCGGGGAGCTGTTTTTT	CASSHRQGAGELFF	TRBV5-8	TRBD1	TRBJ2-2	.
TGTGCCAGTACTCCTCGCGGGTTACAAGAGACCCAGTACTTC	CASTPRGLQETQYF	TRBV19	.	TRBJ2-5	.
TGCGCCAGCAGCTTGGGGACTAGCGAGACCTACGAGCAGTACTTC	CASSLGTSETYEQYF	TRBV5-1	TRBD2	TRBJ2-7	.
TGCGCCAGCAGCTTAGGAGGGAGGGGTCAAGAGACCCAGTACTTC	CASSLGGRGQETQYF	TRBV5-1	TRBD2	TRBJ2-5	few
TGCGCCAGCAGCTGGTCGGGGGCTGGGGCCAACGTCCTGACTTTC	CASSWSGAGANVLTF	TRBV5-1	.	TRBJ2-6	.
TGCGCCAGCAGCTTGCCCGCCATAGCGGGAGGGCGTAATGAGCAGTTCTTC	CASSLPAIAGGRNEQFF	TRBV5-1	TRBD2	TRBJ2-1	.
TGTGCCAGCAGCCAAGATGGGGGACAGATCTATGGCTACACCTTC	CASSQDGGQIYGYTF	TRBV3-1/TRBV3-2	TRBD1	TRBJ1-2	once
TGCGCCAGCAGCCAAGAATGGGGACAGGGTCGACAGCCCCAGCATTTT	CASSQEWGQGRQPQHF	TRBV4-3	TRBD1	TRBJ1-5	.
TGTGCCAGCAGTGCGCCGACAGGGTTAAATTCACCCCTCCACTTT	CASSAPTGLNSPLHF	TRBV25-1	TRBD1	TRBJ1-6	.